One and the same sample provided the 10 T cell receptor beta chains below, sequenced in a study of T cell responses to AZD1222 COVID-19 vaccine. Only in-frame clones appear in the TCRdb table, and some are missing; sequencing was by immunoSEQ multiplex PCR. The sample has about 120,000 clones, over 85% seen once. This sample comprised peripheral blood, obtained on day 0 of AZD1222 vaccination. Receptors were obtained from an adult in good health.

The chain uses TRBV28 and TRBJ1-4; D remains unclear. Germline CDR1 reads MDHEN; CDR2 reads SYDVKM. The CDR3 is 14 residues long. The ends were cut back, 7 bases at V and 3 bases at J, with 12 bases in the middle. The CDR3 bases are TGTGCCAGCATAGGTTGGAGCTCTAATGAAAAACTGTTTTTT. Translated: CASIGWSSNEKLFF.

This chain uses TRBV2 with TRBJ2-1; 10 positions match TRBD1. Germline lookup yields CDR1 SNHLY and CDR2 FYNNEI. V dropped 8 bases and J dropped 5; count of bases not matched to a gene: 3. The CDR3 covers 13 residues. The CDR3 coding sequence is TGTGCCAGCGGGACAGGGGCTAACAATGAGCAGTTCTTC. The encoded protein is CASGTGANNEQFF.

Regarding this clone: The junction departs from germline at one end; a sequencing error may be responsible. This rearrangement joins TRBV7-6 to TRBJ2-7; no firm D call. CDR3 length: 11 amino acids. Per germline, CDR1 SGHVS and CDR2 FNYEAQ. In DNA, the CDR3 is TGTGCCAGCAGCTTAGTGGACGAGCAATACTTC. It is translated as CASSLVDEQYF. The variable domain in full, completed from reference TRBV7-6 and TRBJ2-7, reads GAGVSQSPRYKVTKRGQDVALRCDPISGHVSLYWYRQALGQGPEFLTYFNYEAQQDKSGLPNDRFSAERPEGSISTLTIQRTEQRDSAMYRCASSLVDEQYFGPGTRLTVT.

A remark on this clone: One junction end does not reproduce the germline sequence, and a read error may be involved. This sequence joins TRBV2 and TRBJ1-2, with D possibly TRBD1 on 6 matching bases. The length of the CDR3 is 10 residues. The germline CDR1 and CDR2 sequences are SNHLY and FYNNEI. CDR3 amino acids: CASRGGLAQF. CDR3 sequence (DNA): TGTGCCAGCAGAGGGGGTTTAGCCCAATTC. The full variable domain, completed using reference TRBV2 and TRBJ1-2, is EPEVTQTPSHQVTQMGQEVILRCVPISNHLYFYWYRQILGQKVEFLVSFYNNEISEKSEIFDDQFSVERPDGSNFTLKIRSTKLEDSAMYFCASRGGLAQFGSGTRLTVV.

The CDR3 reads CASSFIAGVGNEQFF. The CDR3, as DNA: TGTGCCAGCAGCTTTATAGCGGGAGTAGGAAATGAGCAGTTCTTC. The genes are TRBV5-4 and TRBJ2-1; 9 bases fit TRBD2. The J segment lost 7 bases and the V segment lost 2 bases, leaving 7 bases of the junction unmatched. In germline, CDR1 is SGHNT, CDR2 YYREEE (reference sequence). The CDR3 covers 15 residues.

This chain links TRBV7-8 with TRBJ1-6; 10 bases match TRBD1. CDR1 SGHVS and CDR2 FQNEAQ come from the germline V gene. This CDR3 contains 14 residues. With 7 bases clipped from V and 9 bases from J, the junction kept 6 bases outside the gene matches. The CDR3 DNA reads as TGTGCCAGCAACCCCCGGACAGGGGGTTCACCCCTCCACTTT. This translates into CASNPRTGGSPLHF.

This chain uses TRBV5-1 with TRBJ1-4, with 7 bases lining up with TRBD1. Germline trimming cut 0 bases from V and 8 bases from J; bases unmatched to any gene: 4. This CDR3 is built from 14 residues. The germline CDR1 and CDR2 sequences are SGHRS and YFSETQ. The CDR3 DNA reads as TGCGCCAGCAGCTTGGGAGGGGGCGACGAAAAACTGTTTTTT. It specifies CASSLGGGDEKLFF. Full variable domain (missing parts from reference TRBV5-1 and TRBJ1-4): KAGVTQTPRYLIKTRGQQVTLSCSPISGHRSVSWYQQTPGQGLQFLFEYFSETQRNKGNFPGRFSGRQFSNSRSEMNVSTLELGDSALYLCASSLGGGDEKLFFGSGTQLSVL.

This chain connects TRBV6-2 or TRBV6-3 to TRBJ2-1; TRBD2 matches 11 bases. The germline V gene has CDR1 MNHEY and CDR2 SVGEGT. Trimming cost V 5 bases and J 3 bases; bases outside gene matches: 9. This CDR3 is built from 17 residues. CDR3 in amino acids: CASSPPTSGRYYNEQFF. DNA of the CDR3: TGTGCCAGCAGTCCCCCTACTAGCGGGAGATACTACAATGAGCAGTTCTTC.

J is TRBJ1-6 and V is TRBV7-9; TRBD1 agrees at 10 bases. Per the germline V gene, CDR1 is SEHNR and CDR2 is FQNEAQ (reference sequence). This CDR3 comprises 15 residues. V shed 5 bases and J 7 bases; nucleotides not matched to a gene: 5. The CDR3, as DNA: TGTGCCAGCAGCCCGGGACAGGGGAACAATTCACCCCTCCACTTT. Translation gives CASSPGQGNNSPLHF.

The genes are TRBV19 and TRBJ2-7; 8 bases fit TRBD1. The V segment lost 4 bases and the J segment 4 bases; nucleotides outside the gene matches: 6. The germline V gene encodes CDR1 LNHDA and CDR2 SQIVND (reference sequence). The CDR3 has 14 residues. The CDR3 here is CASSTGGLAYEQYF. The CDR3 nucleotides read TGTGCCAGTAGTACAGGGGGCTTGGCGTACGAGCAGTACTTC.